The 5 T cell receptor beta chains below were found in one sample sequenced in a study of blood T cell repertoires in COVID-19. TCRdb's table, derived via immunoSEQ multiplex PCR, lists solely in-frame clones and lacks some. The table includes under 200,000 clones, 88% detected once. What was sequenced was peripheral blood. These receptors all stem from a man aged 35-49 years with active or convalescent COVID-19.

This sequence joins TRBV24-1 and TRBJ1-1; 7 bases align to TRBD1. Germline V gene data show CDR1 as KGHDR and CDR2 as SFDVKD. This CDR3 is 16 amino acids long. V lost 7 bases, J lost 5 bases, and 15 bases stayed unmatched. This chain's CDR3 is CATSTGARGGRTEAFF. The CDR3 coding sequence is TGTGCCACCAGCACAGGGGCTCGGGGAGGTCGGACTGAAGCTTTCTTT.

The rearrangement links TRBV19 to TRBJ2-1; maybe TRBD2 (6 bases). Germline CDR1 is LNHDA and CDR2 is SQIVND (reference sequence). Trimming removed 3 bases from V and 7 bases from J, with 13 bases in between. The CDR3 runs 14 residues. This chain's CDR3 is CASSIRLGANEQFF. The CDR3 coding sequence is TGTGCCAGTAGTATCCGACTAGGTGCGAATGAGCAGTTCTTC.

V usage is TRBV6-5 and J usage is TRBJ1-2, with 7 bases lining up with TRBD1. The V segment lost 6 bases and the J segment 0 bases; nucleotides outside the gene matches: 4. In germline, CDR1 is MNHEY, CDR2 SVGAGI. The CDR3 length is 14 residues. CDR3 DNA: TGTGCCAGCAGAGTGGACAGGACTAACTATGGCTACACCTTC. Encoded protein: CASRVDRTNYGYTF.

The chain employs TRBV6-5 and TRBJ1-6, with 7 bases matching TRBD1. The CDR3 consists of 15 residues. Germline CDR1 MNHEY, CDR2 SVGAGI. V was clipped by 6 bases and J by 13 bases; unmatched bases: 15. Written as DNA, the CDR3 is TGTGCCAGCAGGGGGCTTACAGGGGCCCGGGCCCCCCTCCACTTT. Encoded protein: CASRGLTGARAPLHF.

The chain combines TRBV5-4 with TRBJ1-1; the match to TRBD1 covers 7 bases. J gave up 1 base and V 4 bases, and 10 bases lay outside the gene matches. The CDR3 is 16 amino acids. CDR1 and CDR2 from the germline V gene are SGHNT and YYREEE (reference sequence). The CDR3 region is CASSRPTGSQNTEAFF. The CDR3 DNA follows: TGTGCCAGCAGCCGACCGACAGGGAGCCAGAACACTGAAGCTTTCTTT.